Each of the 5 T cell receptor beta chains below was sequenced from the same sample in a study of early T cells in non-severe SARS-CoV-2 infection. TCRdb re-called the 5' RACE reads through MiXCR, storing one row per CDR3 protein. The data show tens of thousands of distinct CDR3 sequences, with 5% to 6.5% seen just once and around 3.7% held by the top ten. Input material: whole blood. All receptors come from an adult who was a healthcare worker with PCR-confirmed SARS-CoV-2 infection or an uninfected control (not recorded which).

This clonotype occurred many times. This chain joins TRBV7-9 and TRBJ2-1; 11 bases line up with TRBD2. Per germline, CDR1 SEHNR and CDR2 FQNEAQ (reference sequence). The CDR3 loop spans 15 amino acids. Germline trimming cut 10 bases from V and 5 bases from J; bases unmatched to any gene: 10. CDR3 nucleotides: TGTGCCATCCTCCTCGGGACTAGCGGCGACAATGAGCAGTTCTTC. Amino acid sequence: CAILLGTSGDNEQFF.

This clonotype was detected ten times or more. The chain recombines TRBV29-1 with TRBJ2-5; D could derive from TRBD1 or TRBD2 (5 bases each). CDR1 is SQVTM, CDR2 ANQGSEA, per germline. The CDR3 covers 14 residues. The V gene lost 5 bases and the J gene lost 2 bases, with 15 bases spanning the gap. The CDR3 loop is CSVRIGEQQETQYF. Here the CDR3 DNA reads TGCAGCGTTAGGATAGGGGAGCAGCAAGAGACCCAGTACTTC.

This clonotype has at least ten counts. The V gene is TRBV18, the J gene TRBJ2-3; D is unresolved. CDR3 length: 12 amino acids. V lost 3 bases, J lost 2 bases, and 3 bases lay in between. The germline gives CDR1 KGHSH, CDR2 LQKENI. Here the CDR3 reads CASSPYTDTQYF. CDR3 DNA sequence: TGTGCCAGCTCACCCTACACAGATACGCAGTATTTT. The whole variable domain, filled in from reference TRBV18 and TRBJ2-3, reads NAGVMQNPRHLVRRRGQEARLRCSPMKGHSHVYWYRQLPEEGLKFMVYLQKENIIDESGMPKERFSAEFPKEGPSILRIQQVVRGDSAAYFCASSPYTDTQYFGPGTRLTVL.

This clonotype was seen many times. The chain joins TRBV28 to TRBJ1-2; D gene ambiguous. The CDR3 is made up of 14 amino acids. Germline CDR1 and CDR2: MDHEN and SYDVKM. V was shortened by 7 bases and J by 8 bases, with 20 bases between the two germline ends. Here the CDR3 reads CASKFPLAGRGYTF. The CDR3 DNA sequence: TGTGCCAGCAAGTTCCCCCTGGCCGGAAGGGGCTACACCTTC.

This clonotype was found a few times. The chain joins TRBV20-1 to TRBJ2-1, with a tentative D call TRBD2 (6 bases). The CDR3 totals 18 residues. The V gene's germline CDR1 is DFQATT and CDR2 SNEGSKA (reference sequence). The V end lost 6 bases, the J end lost 0 bases, and 24 bases lay between the germline ends. In DNA form, the CDR3 reads TGCAGTGCCCTTACCTCCGGAGTTGGGGGGAGCTCCTACAATGAGCAGTTCTTC. Translation gives CSALTSGVGGSSYNEQFF.